This entry features one TCR beta chain sequence. Its specificity is not known. TCRdb's table, derived via immunoSEQ multiplex PCR, lists solely in-frame clones and lacks some. The sample shows 55,000 to 70,000 clones, 70% to 90% of them seen only once. This entry comes from a study of OX40 agonist ivuxolimab in advanced cancers. CDR3 length: 14 amino acids. Deletions cut 0 bases from V and 1 base from J, with 7 bases between. In germline, CDR1 is SGHNT, CDR2 YYREEE (reference sequence). Findings and caveats of the study: At doses 0.1 to 3.0 mg/kg, CD4+ and CD8+ clones expanded. The study found that CD8+ T cells averaged more expanded clones than CD4+.

The chain recombines TRBV5-4 with TRBJ1-1; D gene ambiguous. The source was CD4+ or CD8+ T cells sorted from blood, collected in a trial of the OX40 agonist ivuxolimab. The TCR comes from an adult with an advanced solid tumor such as melanoma, head and neck, liver or kidney cancer. CDR3 DNA: TGTGCCAGCAGCTTGGCCGCCGAGAACACTGAAGCTTTCTTT. The encoded protein is CASSLAAENTEAFF.